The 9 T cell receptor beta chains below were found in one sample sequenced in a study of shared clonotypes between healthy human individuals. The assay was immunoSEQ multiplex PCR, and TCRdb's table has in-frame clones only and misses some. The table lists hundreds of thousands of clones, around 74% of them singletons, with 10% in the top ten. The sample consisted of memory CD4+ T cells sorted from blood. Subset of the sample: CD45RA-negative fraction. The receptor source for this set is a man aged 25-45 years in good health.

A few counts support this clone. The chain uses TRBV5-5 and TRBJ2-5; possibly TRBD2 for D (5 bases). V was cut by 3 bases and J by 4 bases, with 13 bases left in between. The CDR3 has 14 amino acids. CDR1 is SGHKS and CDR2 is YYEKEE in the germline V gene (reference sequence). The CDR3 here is CASSSPKSGETQYF. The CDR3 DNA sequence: TGTGCCAGCAGCTCCCCGAAGAGCGGAGAGACCCAGTACTTC.

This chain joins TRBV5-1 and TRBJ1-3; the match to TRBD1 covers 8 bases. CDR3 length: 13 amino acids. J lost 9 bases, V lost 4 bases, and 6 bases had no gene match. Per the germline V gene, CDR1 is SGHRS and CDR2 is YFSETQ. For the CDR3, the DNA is TGCGCCAGCAGCGTCGGACAGGGAGGCACCATATATTTT. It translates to CASSVGQGGTIYF.

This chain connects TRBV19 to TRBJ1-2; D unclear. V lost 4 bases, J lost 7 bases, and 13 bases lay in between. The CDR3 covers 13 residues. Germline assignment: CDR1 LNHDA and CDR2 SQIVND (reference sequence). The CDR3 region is CASSTYALGGYTF. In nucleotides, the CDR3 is TGTGCCAGTAGTACGTATGCCCTTGGTGGCTACACCTTC.

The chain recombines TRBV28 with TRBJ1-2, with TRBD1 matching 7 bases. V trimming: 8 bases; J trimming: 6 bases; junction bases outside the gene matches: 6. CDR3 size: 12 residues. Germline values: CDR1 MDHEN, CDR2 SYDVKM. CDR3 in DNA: TGTGCCAGCCACGCAGGGGGGGATGGCTACACCTTC. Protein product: CASHAGGDGYTF.

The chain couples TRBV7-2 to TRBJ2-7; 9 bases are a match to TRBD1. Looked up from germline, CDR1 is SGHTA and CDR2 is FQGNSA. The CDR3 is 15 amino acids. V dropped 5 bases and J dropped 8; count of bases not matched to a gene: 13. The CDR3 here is CASSPQGAAGDKQYF. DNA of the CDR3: TGTGCCAGCAGCCCACAGGGGGCGGCTGGGGATAAGCAGTACTTC.

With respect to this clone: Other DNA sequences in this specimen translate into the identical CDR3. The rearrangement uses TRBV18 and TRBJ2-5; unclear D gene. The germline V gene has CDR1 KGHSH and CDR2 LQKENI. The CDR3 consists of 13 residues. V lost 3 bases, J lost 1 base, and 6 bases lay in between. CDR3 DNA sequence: TGTGCCAGCTCACCTCCCGGCCAAGAGACCCAGTACTTC. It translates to CASSPPGQETQYF.

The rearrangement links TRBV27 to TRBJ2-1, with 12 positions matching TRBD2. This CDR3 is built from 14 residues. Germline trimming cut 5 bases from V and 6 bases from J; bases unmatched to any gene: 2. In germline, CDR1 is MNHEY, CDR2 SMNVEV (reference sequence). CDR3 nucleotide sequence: TGTGCCAGCAGTGGACTAGCGGGACTCAATGAGCAGTTCTTC. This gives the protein CASSGLAGLNEQFF.

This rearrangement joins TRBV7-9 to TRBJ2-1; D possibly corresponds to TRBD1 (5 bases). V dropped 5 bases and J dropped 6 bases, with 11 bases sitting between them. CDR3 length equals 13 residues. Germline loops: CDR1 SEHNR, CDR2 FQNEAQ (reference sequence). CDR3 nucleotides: TGTGCCAGCAGCCGACAGATTTTCAATGAGCAGTTCTTC. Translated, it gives CASSRQIFNEQFF. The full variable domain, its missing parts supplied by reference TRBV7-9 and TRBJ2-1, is DTGVSQNPRHKITKRGQNVTFRCDPISEHNRLYWYRQTLGQGPEFLTYFQNEAQLEKSRLLSDRFSAERPKGSFSTLEIQRTEQGDSAMYLCASSRQIFNEQFFGPGTRLTVL.

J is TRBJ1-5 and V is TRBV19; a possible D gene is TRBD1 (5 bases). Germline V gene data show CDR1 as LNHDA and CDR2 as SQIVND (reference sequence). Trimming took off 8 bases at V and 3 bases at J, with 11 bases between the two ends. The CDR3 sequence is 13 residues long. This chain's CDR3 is CASHRDLNQPQHF. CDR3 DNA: TGTGCCAGTCACCGGGACCTCAATCAGCCCCAGCATTTT.